The 2 T cell receptor beta chains in this list originate from one sample, sequenced in a study of cytomegalovirus exposure and HLA in healthy donors. The study ran its PCR with 60 Vbeta and 13 Jbeta primers. The protocol was immunoSEQ multiplex PCR, while the TCRdb copy is restricted to in-frame clones and leaves out a portion. There are 50,000 to 60,000 clones in the sample; around 78% occur only once, and 1.4% lies in the top ten. Sequencing was carried out using PBMCs. These receptors all come from a female donor in good health and CMV-seronegative.

The chain couples TRBV5-1 to TRBJ2-3; TRBD2 agrees at 11 bases. Germline trimming cut 5 bases from V and 0 bases from J; bases unmatched to any gene: 2. Germline CDR1 SGHRS, CDR2 YFSETQ. CDR3 length: 15 amino acids. The CDR3 DNA reads TGCGCCAGCAGTTCTAGCGGGGGGAGCACAGATACGCAGTATTTT. Translated, it gives CASSSSGGSTDTQYF. The entire variable domain, with the rest obtained from reference TRBV5-1 and TRBJ2-3, is as follows: KAGVTQTPRYLIKTRGQQVTLSCSPISGHRSVSWYQQTPGQGLQFLFEYFSETQRNKGNFPGRFSGRQFSNSRSEMNVSTLELGDSALYLCASSSSGGSTDTQYFGPGTRLTVL.

The rearrangement joins TRBV5-6 to TRBJ1-6; maybe TRBD1 (6 bases). Germline V CDR1 and CDR2: SGHDT, YYEEEE. CDR3 length: 17 residues. V lost 4 bases, J lost 11 bases, and 25 bases lay in between. DNA for the CDR3: TGTGCCAGCAGCACCGGACACTTAGCCAATTCAGGGGCACCCCTCCACTTT. Its protein is CASSTGHLANSGAPLHF.